The 28 T cell receptor beta chains below all came from one sample that was sequenced in a study of T cells in Graves' hyperthyroidism and ophthalmopathy. The CDR3 regions of TCR beta were amplified from RNA transcripts. HTBI primers were the set used in a first-round RT-PCR of the TCR CDR3. TCRdb used MiXCR to reprocess the multiplex PCR reads, holding one entry per CDR3 protein. The sample lists hundreds of thousands of distinct CDR3 sequences, roughly 46% occurring once. The specimen was peripheral blood or thyroid tissue (not recorded which). These TCRs come from an adult man with Graves' disease, either hyperthyroidism or ophthalmopathy (not recorded which).

This clonotype was counted a single time. J is TRBJ2-6 and V is TRBV2; D may be TRBD1 or TRBD2 (5 bases each). Germline CDR1 and CDR2: SNHLY and FYNNEI. V was pared by 8 bases and J by 4 bases, with 18 bases between. The CDR3 consists of 16 residues. CDR3 residues: CASEAGSCSGANVLTF. The CDR3 nucleotides read TGTGCCAGCGAGGCAGGGAGTTGCTCCGGGGCCAACGTCCTGACTTTC.

This clonotype was counted at least ten times. The chain links TRBV29-1 to TRBJ2-7; the match to TRBD1 covers 11 bases. The CDR3 has 14 residues. V gave up 4 bases and J gave up 2 bases; unmatched junction bases: 4. Germline CDR1 SQVTM, CDR2 ANQGSEA. The CDR3 loop reads CSVVGQGGPYEQYF. Here the CDR3 DNA reads TGCAGCGTTGTGGGACAGGGGGGACCCTACGAGCAGTACTTC.

The rearrangement links TRBV7-3 to TRBJ2-6; D call uncertain. Germline-derived CDR1 and CDR2 are SGHTA and FQGTGA. V gave up 5 bases and J gave up 4 bases, with 9 bases separating them. This CDR3 contains 14 residues. CDR3 sequence: CASSPTTGANVLTF. The CDR3 region has the DNA TGTGCCAGCAGCCCGACGACAGGGGCCAACGTCCTGACTTTC. Variable domain in full (rest from reference TRBV7-3 and TRBJ2-6): GAGVSQTPSNKVTEKGKYVELRCDPISGHTALYWYRQSLGQGPEFLIYFQGTGAADDSGLPNDRFFAVRPEGSVSTLKIQRTERGDSAVYLCASSPTTGANVLTFGAGSRLTVL.

This clonotype was counted ten times or more. This rearrangement joins TRBV12-3 or TRBV12-4 to TRBJ1-1; TRBD1 might be the D (6 bases). V was shortened by 3 bases and J by 0 bases, with 8 bases between the two germline ends. The CDR3 sequence is 14 residues long. The CDR3 DNA is TGTGCCAGCAGTTTCCAGGGGATGAACACTGAAGCTTTCTTT. This codes for CASSFQGMNTEAFF.

This clonotype appeared a few times. The chain employs TRBV6-5 and TRBJ2-7, with 10 bases aligning to TRBD2. The CDR3 length is 16 residues. The V segment lost 5 bases and the J segment 1 base; nucleotides outside the gene matches: 8. CDR1 and CDR2 (germline): MNHEY, SVGAGI. The CDR3 spells CASSGGLARESYEQYF. For the CDR3, the DNA is TGTGCCAGCAGTGGGGGACTAGCGCGTGAATCCTACGAGCAGTACTTC.

This clonotype was seen repeatedly, ten times or more. V usage is TRBV10-3 and J usage is TRBJ2-7; a possible D gene is TRBD2 (6 bases). Germline V lookup: CDR1 ENHRY, CDR2 SYGVKD. V lost 10 bases, J lost 6 bases, and 22 bases lay in between. The CDR3 runs 14 residues. CDR3 in DNA: TGTGCCACACTCCCGGGGGAACTAGAGGTCGAGCAGTACTTC. It yields the protein CATLPGELEVEQYF.

This rearrangement joins TRBV10-2 to TRBJ1-6; unclear D gene. The germline V gene has CDR1 WSHSY and CDR2 SAAADI. Trimming pared 6 bases from V and 9 bases from J, leaving 15 bases between. This CDR3 spans 14 amino acids. The CDR3 nucleotides are TGCGCCAGCAGCCGGGATCCGAAAGGTTCACCCCTCCACTTT. This encodes CASSRDPKGSPLHF.

This clonotype occurred a few times. The CDR3 DNA reads TGTGCCAGCAGCTTAGCGGCAGCCTACCAAGAGACCCAGTACTTC. This gives the protein CASSLAAAYQETQYF. V gene TRBV7-9 combines with J gene TRBJ2-5; no firm D call. Trimming shortened V by 0 bases and J by 0 bases, and 8 bases separated the two germline ends. Germline V lookup: CDR1 SEHNR, CDR2 FQNEAQ (reference sequence). The CDR3 covers 15 residues.

Ten or more counts support this clonotype. The chain is built from TRBV14 and TRBJ1-6; maybe TRBD1 (5 bases). Trimming stripped 2 bases from V and 13 bases from J, with 18 bases between. CDR3 length: 15 amino acids. Looked up from germline, CDR1 is SGHDN and CDR2 is FVKESK. CDR3 nucleotides: TGTGCCAGCAGCCAACGTCAGGGATCCGCTCCGCCCCTCCACTTT. It yields the protein CASSQRQGSAPPLHF.

This chain connects TRBV9 to TRBJ1-3; D ambiguous. Germline V gene sequence: CDR1 SGDLS, CDR2 YYNGEE. The length of the CDR3 is 14 residues. V was pared by 4 bases and J by 0 bases, with 8 bases between. CDR3 sequence reads: CASSHSTSGNTIYF. CDR3 nucleotides: TGTGCCAGCAGCCATAGTACCTCTGGAAACACCATATATTTT.

The chain recombines TRBV15 with TRBJ1-3; D is unclear. This CDR3 has 16 amino acids. Germline values: CDR1 LNHNV, CDR2 YYDKDF (reference sequence). Trimming took off 0 bases at V and 1 base at J, with 10 bases between the two ends. The CDR3 bases are TGTGCCACCAGCAGAGATTCGGTAGGGTCTGGAAACACCATATATTTT. Amino acids: CATSRDSVGSGNTIYF. Combining the CDR3 with reference TRBV15 and TRBJ1-3 gives the whole variable domain DAMVIQNPRYQVTQFGKPVTLSCSQTLNHNVMYWYQQKSSQAPKLLFHYYDKDFNNEADTPDNFQSRRPNTSFCFLDIRSPGLGDTAMYLCATSRDSVGSGNTIYFGEGSWLTVV.

The V call is TRBV5-1, the J call TRBJ2-2; D gene uncertain. Per germline, CDR1 SGHRS and CDR2 YFSETQ. This CDR3 is built from 12 residues. V was cut by 7 bases and J by 7 bases, with 11 bases left in between. This chain's CDR3 is CASALSGGELFF. The DNA of the CDR3 is TGCGCCAGCGCCCTCTCGGGCGGGGAGCTGTTTTTT.

The V call is TRBV20-1, the J call TRBJ2-7, with 7 bases matching TRBD1. The CDR3 has 11 residues. The germline CDR1 and CDR2 sequences are DFQATT and SNEGSKA (reference sequence). J was trimmed by 6 bases and V by 6 bases; bases with no gene match: 5. In DNA form, the CDR3 reads TGCAGTGCCCAACAGGGGTCCGAGCAGTACTTC. It yields the protein CSAQQGSEQYF.

This clonotype showed up just a few times. This chain joins TRBV7-9 and TRBJ1-2; 9 bases agree with TRBD1. V lost 5 bases and J lost 3; bases outside the gene matches: 4. The CDR3 covers 14 residues. The germline CDR1 and CDR2 sequences are SEHNR and FQNEAQ (reference sequence). CDR3 coding DNA: TGTGCCAGCAGCCAATGGACAGGGGACTATGGCTACACCTTC. Residues: CASSQWTGDYGYTF.

The gene calls are TRBV29-1 and TRBJ2-5, with TRBD1 identical over 7 bases. The CDR3 runs to 14 residues. CDR1 is SQVTM, CDR2 ANQGSEA, per germline. Trimming took 2 bases from V and 5 from J; bases not matched to a gene: 8. CDR3 DNA: TGCAGCGTTGAAAAAGGGGGCGCGGCGGAGACCCAGTACTTC. Translation gives CSVEKGGAAETQYF.

This clonotype appeared many times. The chain carries TRBV6-5 and TRBJ1-1; D gene unclear. Trimming cost V 5 bases and J 6 bases, with 16 bases left between them. The germline CDR1 and CDR2 sequences are MNHEY and SVGAGI. CDR3 length equals 14 residues. DNA of the CDR3: TGTGCCAGCAGTAGTGACACCAACGGCGCTGAAGCTTTCTTT. As protein: CASSSDTNGAEAFF.

This clonotype was seen only a few times. The chain employs TRBV29-1 and TRBJ1-2, with a possible D match to TRBD1 (5 bases). The V end lost 6 bases, the J end lost 1 base, and 24 bases lay between the germline ends. This CDR3 is built from 17 residues. Germline V gene data show CDR1 as SQVTM and CDR2 as ANQGSEA. The CDR3 region is CSVLGTSGPEGNYGYTF. DNA of the CDR3: TGCAGCGTCCTCGGAACCTCGGGACCTGAGGGTAACTATGGCTACACCTTC.

As for this clonotype: The germline gene is not matched at one end of the junction; a read error may be the cause. This chain joins TRBV19 and TRBJ1-1, with a tentative D call TRBD1 (6 bases). Germline CDR1 is LNHDA and CDR2 is SQIVND (reference sequence). The CDR3 length is 12 residues. The CDR3 bases are TGTGCCAGGAATAGCGGGGACACTGACGCTTTCTTT. This encodes CARNSGDTDAFF.

Of note for this clonotype: An end of the junction differs from the germline gene, which may be a read error. The DNA for the CDR3 is TGTGCCAGCAGCTACCGGGACAGGAGAGGTGGAGACTACACCTTC. It specifies CASSYRDRRGGDYTF. The chain has TRBV5-1 and TRBJ1-2, with 8 bases that match TRBD1. Germline CDR1 SGHRS, CDR2 YFSETQ. The CDR3 runs 15 residues.

CDR3: CSVPGVSGNTIYF. Written as DNA, the CDR3 is TGCAGTGTACCGGGAGTCTCTGGAAACACCATATATTTT. V is TRBV20-1 and J is TRBJ1-3; D is uncertain. Germline V CDR1 and CDR2: DFQATT, SNEGSKA (reference sequence). V lost 7 bases to trimming and J lost 0 bases, with 10 bases between them. The CDR3 extends over 13 amino acids.

This chain joins TRBV20-1 and TRBJ1-6, with unresolved D. The CDR3 covers 14 residues. V lost 0 bases and J 4 bases, leaving 7 bases between the germline ends. Germline V CDR1 and CDR2: DFQATT, SNEGSKA (reference sequence). The DNA for the CDR3 is TGCAGTGCTAGAGACCTGGAATATAATTCACCCCTCCACTTT. This encodes CSARDLEYNSPLHF.

Worth noting for this clonotype: This may be a read error: a much more frequent sequence differs by one nucleotide. J is TRBJ2-7 and V is TRBV20-1; 7 positions agree with TRBD1. There are 12 residues in the CDR3. Per the germline V gene, CDR1 is DFQATT and CDR2 is SNEGSKA (reference sequence). CDR3 protein: CSLGPTGSGQYF. CDR3 bases: TGCAGCTTAGGCCCGACAGGGTCCGGGCAGTACTTC.

This clonotype appeared a few times. This chain uses TRBV15 with TRBJ1-1, with D perhaps TRBD1 (6 bases). V lost 0 bases to trimming and J lost 14 bases, with 13 bases between them. This CDR3 spans 12 amino acids. From germline, CDR1 is LNHNV and CDR2 YYDKDF (reference sequence). The CDR3 sequence: CATSRDLGAAFF. CDR3 in DNA: TGTGCCACCAGCAGAGATTTGGGGGCCGCGTTCTTT.

With respect to this clonotype: An end of the junction differs from the germline gene, which may be a read error. The chain combines TRBV10-3 with TRBJ1-1; D is possibly TRBD1 (5 bases). Germline V gene data show CDR1 as ENHRY and CDR2 as SYGVKD. The CDR3 has 16 residues. The CDR3 protein is CASSHGGLGLYTEAFF. DNA for the CDR3: TGTGCCAGCAGTCACGGGGGATTGGGGCTTTACACTGAAGCTTTCTTT.

As to this clonotype: In this CDR3 the conserved last residue, phenylalanine or tryptophan, is missing, so a read error is likely. The limits of the CDR3 on the DNA are not certain, so only TCRdb's listed CDR3 is given. The J gene is TRBJ2-5, the V gene TRBV7-6. The CDR3 adds up to 8 amino acids, both ends counted. From germline, CDR1 is SGHVS and CDR2 FNYEAQ. The CDR3 reads CASSPSTS.

This rearrangement joins TRBV29-1 to TRBJ1-2, with TRBD1 matching 11 bases. V dropped 6 bases and J dropped 9; count of bases not matched to a gene: 15. This CDR3 has 15 amino acids. CDR1 is SQVTM, CDR2 ANQGSEA, per germline. The CDR3 DNA is TGCAGCGTAGCTTCCGGGACAGGGGGGTCTGGCCGCTACACCTTC. Its translation: CSVASGTGGSGRYTF.

The sample holds many counts of this clonotype. The J gene is TRBJ2-7, the V gene TRBV10-3; 14 nucleotides line up with TRBD2. Germline trimming cut 4 bases from V and 6 bases from J; bases unmatched to any gene: 5. This CDR3 is built from 15 residues. Germline V lookup: CDR1 ENHRY, CDR2 SYGVKD. The CDR3 spells CAISAPGLAGAEQYF. The CDR3 DNA is TGTGCCATCAGTGCACCGGGACTAGCGGGAGCCGAGCAGTACTTC.

This clonotype came up many times. V usage is TRBV2 and J usage is TRBJ1-1; D might be TRBD1 (6 bases). V was trimmed by 5 bases and J by 10 bases, leaving 14 bases between them. Germline assignment: CDR1 SNHLY and CDR2 FYNNEI. The CDR3 has 12 amino acids. CDR3 region: CASSFDRSAAFF. CDR3 in DNA: TGTGCCAGCAGTTTCGACAGGTCTGCAGCTTTCTTT.